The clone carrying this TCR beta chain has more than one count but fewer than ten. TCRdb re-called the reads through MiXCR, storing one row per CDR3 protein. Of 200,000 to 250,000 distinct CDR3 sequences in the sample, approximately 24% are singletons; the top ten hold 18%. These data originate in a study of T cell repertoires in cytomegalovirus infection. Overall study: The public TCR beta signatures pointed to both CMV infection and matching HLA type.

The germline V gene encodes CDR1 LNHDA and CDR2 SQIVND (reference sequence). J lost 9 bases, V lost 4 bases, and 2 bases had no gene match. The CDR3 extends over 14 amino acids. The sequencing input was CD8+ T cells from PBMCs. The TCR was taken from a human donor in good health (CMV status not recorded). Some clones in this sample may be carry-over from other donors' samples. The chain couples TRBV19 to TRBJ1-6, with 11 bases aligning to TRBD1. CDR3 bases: TGTGCCAGTAGTAGGGGACAGGGGGTTTCACCCCTCCACTTT. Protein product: CASSRGQGVSPLHF.